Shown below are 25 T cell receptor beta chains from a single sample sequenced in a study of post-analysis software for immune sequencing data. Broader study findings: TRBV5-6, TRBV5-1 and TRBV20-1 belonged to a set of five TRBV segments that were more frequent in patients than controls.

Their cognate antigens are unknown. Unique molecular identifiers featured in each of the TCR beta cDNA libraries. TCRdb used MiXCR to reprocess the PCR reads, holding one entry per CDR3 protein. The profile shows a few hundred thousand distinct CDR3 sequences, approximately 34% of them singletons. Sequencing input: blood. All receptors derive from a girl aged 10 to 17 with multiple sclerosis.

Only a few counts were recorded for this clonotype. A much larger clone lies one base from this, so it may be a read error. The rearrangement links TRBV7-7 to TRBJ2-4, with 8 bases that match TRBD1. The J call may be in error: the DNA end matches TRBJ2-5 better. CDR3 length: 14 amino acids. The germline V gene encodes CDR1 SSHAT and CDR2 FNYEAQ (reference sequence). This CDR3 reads CASSLDRVRKTQYF. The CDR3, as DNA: TGTGCCAGCAGCTTGGACAGGGTAAGGAAGACCCAGTACTTC.

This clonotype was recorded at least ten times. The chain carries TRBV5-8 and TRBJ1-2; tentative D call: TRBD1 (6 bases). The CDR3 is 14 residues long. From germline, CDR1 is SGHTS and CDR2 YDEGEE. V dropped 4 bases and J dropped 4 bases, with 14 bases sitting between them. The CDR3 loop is CASSRRTASYGYTF. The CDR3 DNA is TGTGCCAGCAGCCGTCGGACAGCTAGCTATGGCTACACCTTC.

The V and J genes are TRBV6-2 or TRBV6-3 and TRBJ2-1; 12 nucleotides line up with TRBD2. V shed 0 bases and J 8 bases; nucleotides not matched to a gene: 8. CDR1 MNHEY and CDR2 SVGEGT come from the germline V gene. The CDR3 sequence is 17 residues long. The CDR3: CASSYSSSGGARDEQFF. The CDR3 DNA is TGTGCCAGCAGTTACTCGTCTAGCGGGGGGGCCAGGGATGAGCAGTTCTTC.

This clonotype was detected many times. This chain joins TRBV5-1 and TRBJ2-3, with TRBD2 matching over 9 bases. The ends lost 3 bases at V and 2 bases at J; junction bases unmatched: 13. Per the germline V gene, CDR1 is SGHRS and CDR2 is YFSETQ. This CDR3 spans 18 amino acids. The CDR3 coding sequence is TGCGCCAGCAGCTCCGAGGGAATGACTAGCGGAGCCACAGATACGCAGTATTTT. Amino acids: CASSSEGMTSGATDTQYF.

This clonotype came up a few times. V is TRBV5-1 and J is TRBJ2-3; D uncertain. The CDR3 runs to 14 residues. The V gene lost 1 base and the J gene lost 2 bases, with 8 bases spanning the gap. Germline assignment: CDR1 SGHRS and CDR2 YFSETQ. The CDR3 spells CASSLRPITDTQYF. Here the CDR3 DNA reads TGCGCCAGCAGCTTGAGACCGATCACAGATACGCAGTATTTT. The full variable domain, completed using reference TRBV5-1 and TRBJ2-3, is KAGVTQTPRYLIKTRGQQVTLSCSPISGHRSVSWYQQTPGQGLQFLFEYFSETQRNKGNFPGRFSGRQFSNSRSEMNVSTLELGDSALYLCASSLRPITDTQYFGPGTRLTVL.

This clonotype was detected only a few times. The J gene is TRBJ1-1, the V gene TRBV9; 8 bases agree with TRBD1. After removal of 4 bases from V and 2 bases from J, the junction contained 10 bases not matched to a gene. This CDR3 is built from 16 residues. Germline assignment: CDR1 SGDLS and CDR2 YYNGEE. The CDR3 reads CASSKGSTGDNTEAFF. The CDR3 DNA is TGTGCCAGCAGCAAGGGATCGACAGGGGACAACACTGAAGCTTTCTTT. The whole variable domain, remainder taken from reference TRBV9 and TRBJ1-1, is DSGVTQTPKHLITATGQRVTLRCSPRSGDLSVYWYQQSLDQGLQFLIQYYNGEERAKGNILERFSAQQFPDLHSELNLSSLELGDSALYFCASSKGSTGDNTEAFFGQGTRLTVV.

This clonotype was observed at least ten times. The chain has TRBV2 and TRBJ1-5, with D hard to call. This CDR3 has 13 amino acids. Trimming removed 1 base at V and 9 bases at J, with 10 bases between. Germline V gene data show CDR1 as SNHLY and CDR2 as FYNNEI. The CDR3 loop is CASSEVGSSPQHF. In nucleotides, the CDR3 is TGTGCCAGCAGTGAAGTCGGCAGTTCGCCCCAGCATTTT.

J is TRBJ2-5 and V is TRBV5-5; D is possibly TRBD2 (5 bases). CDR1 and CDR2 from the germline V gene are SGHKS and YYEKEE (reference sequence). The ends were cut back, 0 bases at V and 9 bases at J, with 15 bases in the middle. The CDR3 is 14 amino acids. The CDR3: CASSLDMSTEAQYF. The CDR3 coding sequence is TGTGCCAGCAGCTTGGATATGAGTACGGAGGCCCAGTACTTC.

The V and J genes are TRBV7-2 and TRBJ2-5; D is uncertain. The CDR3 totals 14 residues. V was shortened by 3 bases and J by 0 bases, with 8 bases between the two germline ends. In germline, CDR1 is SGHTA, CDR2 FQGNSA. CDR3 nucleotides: TGTGCCAGCAGCTTGGGTCTTCACCAAGAGACCCAGTACTTC. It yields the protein CASSLGLHQETQYF. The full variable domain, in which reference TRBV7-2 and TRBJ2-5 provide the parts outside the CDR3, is GAGVSQSPSNKVTEKGKDVELRCDPISGHTALYWYRQSLGQGLEFLIYFQGNSAPDKSGLPSDRFSAERTGGSVSTLTIQRTQQEDSAVYLCASSLGLHQETQYFGPGTRLLVL.

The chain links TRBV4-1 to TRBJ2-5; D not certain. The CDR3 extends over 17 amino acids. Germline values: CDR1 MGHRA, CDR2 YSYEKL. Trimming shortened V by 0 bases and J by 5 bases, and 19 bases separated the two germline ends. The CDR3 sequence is CASSQELDAAVPETQYF. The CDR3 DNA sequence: TGCGCCAGCAGCCAAGAGTTAGACGCCGCGGTTCCGGAGACCCAGTACTTC.

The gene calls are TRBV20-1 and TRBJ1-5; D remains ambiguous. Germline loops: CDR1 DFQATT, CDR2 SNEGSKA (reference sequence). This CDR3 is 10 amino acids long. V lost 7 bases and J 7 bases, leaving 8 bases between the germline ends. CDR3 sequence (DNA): TGCAGTGTTGGTCTGCAGCCCCAGCATTTT. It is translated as CSVGLQPQHF.

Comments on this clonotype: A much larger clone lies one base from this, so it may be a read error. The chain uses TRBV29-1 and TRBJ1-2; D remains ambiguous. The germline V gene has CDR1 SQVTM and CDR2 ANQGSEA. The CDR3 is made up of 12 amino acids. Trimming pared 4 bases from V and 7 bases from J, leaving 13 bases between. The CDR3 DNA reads TGCAGCGTTGGGTGGGGTGGCCTTGGCTACACCTTC. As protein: CSVGWGGLGYTF.

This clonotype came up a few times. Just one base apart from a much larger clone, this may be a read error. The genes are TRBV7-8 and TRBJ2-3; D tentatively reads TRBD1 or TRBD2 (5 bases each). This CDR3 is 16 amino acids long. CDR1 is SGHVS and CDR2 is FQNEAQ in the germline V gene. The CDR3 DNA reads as TGTGCCAGCAGCTTACCCAGCGGTTATCTCACAGGTACGCAGTATTTT. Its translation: CASSLPSGYLTGTQYF.

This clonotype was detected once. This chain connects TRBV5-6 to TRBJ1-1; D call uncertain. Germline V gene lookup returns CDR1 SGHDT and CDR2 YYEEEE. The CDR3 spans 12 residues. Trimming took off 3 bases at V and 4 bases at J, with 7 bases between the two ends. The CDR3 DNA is TGTGCCAGCAGCTCATGGGGCACTGAAGCTTTCTTT. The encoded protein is CASSSWGTEAFF. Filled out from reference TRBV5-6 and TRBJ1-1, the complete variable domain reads DAGVTQSPTHLIKTRGQQVTLRCSPKSGHDTVSWYQQALGQGPQFIFQYYEEEERQRGNFPDRFSGHQFPNYSSELNVNALLLGDSALYLCASSSWGTEAFFGQGTRLTVV.

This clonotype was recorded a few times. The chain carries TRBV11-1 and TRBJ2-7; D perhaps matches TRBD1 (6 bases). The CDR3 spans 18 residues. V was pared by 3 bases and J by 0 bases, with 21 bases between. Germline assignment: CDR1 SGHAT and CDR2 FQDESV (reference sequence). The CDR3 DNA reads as TGTGCCAGCAGCTTGAATCGAGGGGGAACACGGTACTCCTACGAGCAGTACTTC. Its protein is CASSLNRGGTRYSYEQYF. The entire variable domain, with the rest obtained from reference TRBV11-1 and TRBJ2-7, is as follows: EAEVAQSPRYKITEKSQAVAFWCDPISGHATLYWYRQILGQGPELLVQFQDESVVDDSQLPKDRFSAERLKGVDSTLKIQPAELGDSAMYLCASSLNRGGTRYSYEQYFGPGTRLTVT.

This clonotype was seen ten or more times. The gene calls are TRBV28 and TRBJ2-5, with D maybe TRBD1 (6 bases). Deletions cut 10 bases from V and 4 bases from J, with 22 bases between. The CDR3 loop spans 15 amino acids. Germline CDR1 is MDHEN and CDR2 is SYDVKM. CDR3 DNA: TGTGCCACCAGCGATTTCTCAGGGGTTCTAGAGACCCAGTACTTC. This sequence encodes CATSDFSGVLETQYF.

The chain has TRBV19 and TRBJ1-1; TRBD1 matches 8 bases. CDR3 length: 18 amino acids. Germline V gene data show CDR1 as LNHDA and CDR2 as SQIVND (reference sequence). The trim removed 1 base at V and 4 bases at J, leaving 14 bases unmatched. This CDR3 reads CASSIGRGTGLSLTEAFF. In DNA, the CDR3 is TGTGCCAGTAGTATAGGGCGTGGGACAGGACTCTCCCTCACTGAAGCTTTCTTT.

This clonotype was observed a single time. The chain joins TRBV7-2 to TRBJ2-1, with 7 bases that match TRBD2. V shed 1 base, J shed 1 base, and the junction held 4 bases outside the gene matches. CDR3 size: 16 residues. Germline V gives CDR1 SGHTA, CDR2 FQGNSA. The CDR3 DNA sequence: TGTGCCAGCAGCTTAGGGACTAGACGATCCTACAATGAGCAGTTCTTC. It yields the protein CASSLGTRRSYNEQFF.

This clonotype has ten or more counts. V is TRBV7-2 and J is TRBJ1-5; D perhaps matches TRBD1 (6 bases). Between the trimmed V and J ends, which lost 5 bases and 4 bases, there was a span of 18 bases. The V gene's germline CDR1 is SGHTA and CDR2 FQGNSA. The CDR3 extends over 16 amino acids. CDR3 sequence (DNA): TGTGCCAGCAGCCCGGAGGGGGTGGGAAGTAATCAGCCCCAGCATTTT. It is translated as CASSPEGVGSNQPQHF.

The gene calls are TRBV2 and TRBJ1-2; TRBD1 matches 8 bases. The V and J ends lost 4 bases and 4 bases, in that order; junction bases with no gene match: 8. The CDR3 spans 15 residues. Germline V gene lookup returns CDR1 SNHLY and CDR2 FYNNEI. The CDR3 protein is CASSAPTGAFYGYTF. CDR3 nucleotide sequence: TGTGCCAGCAGTGCCCCGACAGGGGCCTTCTATGGCTACACCTTC.

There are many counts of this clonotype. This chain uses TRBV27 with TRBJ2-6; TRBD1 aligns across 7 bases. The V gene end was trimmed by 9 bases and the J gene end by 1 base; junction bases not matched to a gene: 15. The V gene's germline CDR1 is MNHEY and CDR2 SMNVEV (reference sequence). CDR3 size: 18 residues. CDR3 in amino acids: CASSYRDSLNSGANVLTF. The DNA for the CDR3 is TGTGCCAGTTCGTACCGGGACAGTCTTAATTCTGGGGCCAACGTCCTGACTTTC.

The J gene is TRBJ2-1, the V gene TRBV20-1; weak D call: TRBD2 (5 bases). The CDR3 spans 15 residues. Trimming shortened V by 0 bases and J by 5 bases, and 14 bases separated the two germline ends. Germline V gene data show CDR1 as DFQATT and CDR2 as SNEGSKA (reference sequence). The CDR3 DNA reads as TGCAGTGCTAGAGATCCAGCGGCCAGGCACAATGAGCAGTTCTTC. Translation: CSARDPAARHNEQFF.

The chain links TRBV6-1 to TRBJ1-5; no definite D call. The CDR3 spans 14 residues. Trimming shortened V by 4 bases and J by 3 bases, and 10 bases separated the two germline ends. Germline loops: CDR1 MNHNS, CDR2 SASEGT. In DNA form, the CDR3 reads TGTGCCAGCAGTGGAGGGAGGAACAATCAGCCCCAGCATTTT. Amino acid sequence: CASSGGRNNQPQHF.

DNA for the CDR3: TGTGCCAGCCGCTTATCCGTATACAATGAGCAGTTCTTC. Translating gives CASRLSVYNEQFF. The chain has TRBV2 and TRBJ2-1, with D uncertain. This CDR3 is 13 amino acids long. Germline values: CDR1 SNHLY, CDR2 FYNNEI. Trimming pared 8 bases from V and 4 bases from J, leaving 12 bases between. Full variable domain (missing parts from reference TRBV2 and TRBJ2-1): EPEVTQTPSHQVTQMGQEVILRCVPISNHLYFYWYRQILGQKVEFLVSFYNNEISEKSEIFDDQFSVERPDGSNFTLKIRSTKLEDSAMYFCASRLSVYNEQFFGPGTRLTVL.

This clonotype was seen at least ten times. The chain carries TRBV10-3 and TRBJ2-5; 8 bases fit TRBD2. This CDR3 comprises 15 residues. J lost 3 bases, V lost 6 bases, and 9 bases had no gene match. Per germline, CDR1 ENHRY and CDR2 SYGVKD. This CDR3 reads CAISPTGAGEETQYF. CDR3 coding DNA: TGTGCCATCAGCCCGACGGGAGCGGGGGAAGAGACCCAGTACTTC.